The sequence of this TCR beta chain was determined in a study of cytomegalovirus exposure and HLA in healthy donors. Whole-study findings and limits: In an earlier analysis, most TCR beta V segments were productive about 87% or about 30% of the time.

With respect to this clone: Its target is unknown.

The CDR3 is made up of 16 amino acids. The germline gives CDR1 SGHTA, CDR2 FQGTGA. Trimming cost V 5 bases and J 3 bases; bases outside gene matches: 10. Both 60 Vbeta primers and 13 Jbeta primers went into the PCR. Some clones are missing from TCRdb's copy, which holds only in-frame ones; the method was immunoSEQ multiplex PCR. Here the sample spans 85,000 to 100,000 clones, around 81% being singletons. The chain recombines TRBV7-3 with TRBJ2-1; 7 bases line up with TRBD2. The sample comprised PBMCs. The clonotype originates from a female donor in good health and CMV-seropositive. CDR3 in amino acids: CASSPQGAGVYNEQFF. CDR3 DNA: TGTGCCAGCAGCCCTCAAGGGGCGGGAGTCTACAATGAGCAGTTCTTC.